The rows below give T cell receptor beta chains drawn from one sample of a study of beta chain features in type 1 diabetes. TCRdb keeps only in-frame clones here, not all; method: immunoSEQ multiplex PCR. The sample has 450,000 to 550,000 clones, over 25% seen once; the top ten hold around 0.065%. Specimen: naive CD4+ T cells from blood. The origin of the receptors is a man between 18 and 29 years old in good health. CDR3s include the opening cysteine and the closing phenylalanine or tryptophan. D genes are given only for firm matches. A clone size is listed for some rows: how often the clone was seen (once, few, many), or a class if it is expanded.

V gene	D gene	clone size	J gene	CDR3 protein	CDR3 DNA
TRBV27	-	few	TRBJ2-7	CASSLRKWGSYEQYF	TGTGCCAGCAGCCTCAGAAAGTGGGGATCCTACGAGCAGTACTTC
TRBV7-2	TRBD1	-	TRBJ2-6	CASSLRPDRASGANVLTF	TGTGCCAGCAGCTTACGACCGGACAGGGCCTCGGGGGCCAACGTCCTGACTTTC
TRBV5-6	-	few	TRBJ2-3	CASSTSGVRTDTQYF	TGTGCCAGCAGCACGTCGGGGGTCCGCACAGATACGCAGTATTTT
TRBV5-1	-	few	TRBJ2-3	CASNQGSTDTQYF	TGCGCCAGCAACCAAGGGAGCACAGATACGCAGTATTTT
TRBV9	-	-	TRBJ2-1	CASSLRTQTFNEQFF	TGTGCCAGCAGCCTCCGGACTCAAACTTTCAATGAGCAGTTCTTC
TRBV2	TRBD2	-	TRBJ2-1	CASSASTSGRRHEQFF	TGTGCCAGCAGCGCTTCGACTAGCGGGAGACGCCATGAGCAGTTCTTC
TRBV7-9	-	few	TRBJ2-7	CASSFSTDEQYF	TGTGCCAGCAGCTTCAGTACAGACGAGCAGTACTTC
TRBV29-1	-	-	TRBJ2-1	CSGRRQVYNEQFF	TGCAGCGGGAGGCGACAGGTCTACAATGAGCAGTTCTTC
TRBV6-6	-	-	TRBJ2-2	CASRGLPEDSELFF	TGTGCCAGCAGAGGACTTCCCGAGGACTCGGAGCTGTTTTTT
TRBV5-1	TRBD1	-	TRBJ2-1	CASSRTGGLPNNEQFF	TGCGCCAGCAGCCGGACAGGGGGTTTACCCAACAATGAGCAGTTCTTC
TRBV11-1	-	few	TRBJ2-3	CASKSRQADTQYF	TGTGCCAGCAAAAGTAGGCAGGCAGATACGCAGTATTTT
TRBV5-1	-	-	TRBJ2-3	CASSRSTDTQYF	TGCGCCAGCAGCCGGTCCACAGATACGCAGTATTTT
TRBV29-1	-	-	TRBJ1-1	CSVEPRSPF	TGCAGCGTTGAGCCACGATCCCCCTTT
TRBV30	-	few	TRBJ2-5	CAWSEYGFGETQYF	TGTGCCTGGAGTGAGTACGGATTTGGGGAGACCCAGTACTTC
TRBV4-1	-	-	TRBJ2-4	CASSQLLTDLAKNIQYF	TGCGCCAGCAGCCAACTATTAACTGACCTAGCCAAAAACATTCAGTACTTC
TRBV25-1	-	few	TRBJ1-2	CASSPRGGSGYTF	TGTGCCAGCAGTCCCCGTGGGGGATCTGGCTACACCTTC
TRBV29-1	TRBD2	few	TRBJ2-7	CSVARRLAGDEQYF	TGCAGCGTTGCTCGGCGGCTAGCGGGAGACGAGCAGTACTTC
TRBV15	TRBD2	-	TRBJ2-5	CATSRLGTGWTSGETQYF	TGTGCCACCAGCAGACTCGGGACAGGCTGGACTAGCGGGGAGACCCAGTACTTC
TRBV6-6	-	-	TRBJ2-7	CASRPSGQLSYEQYF	TGTGCCAGCAGGCCATCCGGACAGCTCTCCTACGAGCAGTACTTC
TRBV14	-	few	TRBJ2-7	CASSQGPYYEQYF	TGTGCCAGCAGCCAAGGGCCCTACTACGAGCAGTACTTC
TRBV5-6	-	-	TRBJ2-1	CASSPPSGINNEQFF	TGTGCCAGCAGCCCACCCTCCGGGATAAACAATGAGCAGTTCTTC
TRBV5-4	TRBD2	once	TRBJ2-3	CASSLRLAGSTDTQYF	TGTGCCAGCAGCCTACGCCTAGCGGGTAGCACAGATACGCAGTATTTT
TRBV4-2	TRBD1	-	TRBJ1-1	CASSLGQGAIMNTEAFF	TGTGCCAGCAGCCTCGGACAGGGGGCGATTATGAACACTGAAGCTTTCTTT
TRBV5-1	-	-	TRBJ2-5	CASSSEGGTQYF	TGCGCCAGCAGCTCGGAGGGGGGGACCCAGTACTTC
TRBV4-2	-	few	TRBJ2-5	CASSQDWTQETQYF	TGTGCCAGCAGCCAAGATTGGACCCAAGAGACCCAGTACTTC
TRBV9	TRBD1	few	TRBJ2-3	CASSATGGYTDTQYF	TGTGCCAGCAGCGCCACAGGGGGCTACACAGATACGCAGTATTTT
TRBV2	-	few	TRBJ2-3	CASSEGAGTDTQYF	TGTGCCAGCAGTGAGGGGGCAGGAACAGATACGCAGTATTTT
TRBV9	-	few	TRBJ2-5	CASSAVGRETQYF	TGTGCCAGCAGCGCAGTGGGAAGAGAGACCCAGTACTTC
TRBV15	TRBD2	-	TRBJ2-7	CATSRDLAGGYEQYF	TGTGCCACCAGCAGAGATCTGGCGGGAGGCTACGAGCAGTACTTC
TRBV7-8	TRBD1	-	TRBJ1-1	CASSPPGTVNTEAFF	TGTGCCAGCAGCCCTCCCGGGACAGTGAACACTGAAGCTTTCTTT
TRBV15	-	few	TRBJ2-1	CATSRDPQGNEQFF	TGTGCCACCAGCAGAGATCCCCAGGGGAATGAGCAGTTCTTC
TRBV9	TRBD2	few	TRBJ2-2	CASSPGLAGKELFF	TGTGCCAGCAGCCCGGGACTAGCGGGGAAGGAGCTGTTTTTT
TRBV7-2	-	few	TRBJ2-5	CASSLGGGETQYF	TGTGCCAGCAGCTTGGGAGGGGGAGAGACCCAGTACTTC
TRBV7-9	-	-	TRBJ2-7	CASSGAGRGVYEQYF	TGTGCCAGCAGCGGAGCTGGTCGGGGTGTCTACGAGCAGTACTTC
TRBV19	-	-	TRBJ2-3	CASSPTGTDTQYF	TGTGCCAGTAGCCCGACTGGCACAGATACGCAGTATTTT
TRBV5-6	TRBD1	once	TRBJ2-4	CASSFTGTGGNIQYF	TGTGCCAGCAGCTTCACCGGGACAGGGGGAAACATTCAGTACTTC
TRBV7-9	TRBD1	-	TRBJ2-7	CASSSGQGAWEQYF	TGTGCCAGCAGCTCTGGACAGGGGGCATGGGAGCAGTACTTC
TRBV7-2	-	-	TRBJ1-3	CASSPRAGMRNTIYF	TGTGCCAGCAGCCCTCGGGCAGGGATGAGAAACACCATATATTTT
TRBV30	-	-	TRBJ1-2	CAWSVKGANNYGYTF	TGTGCCTGGAGTGTAAAGGGCGCAAACAACTATGGCTACACCTTC
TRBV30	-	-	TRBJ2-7	CAWNTPPGLQYF	TGTGCCTGGAACACCCCTCCCGGACTGCAGTACTTC